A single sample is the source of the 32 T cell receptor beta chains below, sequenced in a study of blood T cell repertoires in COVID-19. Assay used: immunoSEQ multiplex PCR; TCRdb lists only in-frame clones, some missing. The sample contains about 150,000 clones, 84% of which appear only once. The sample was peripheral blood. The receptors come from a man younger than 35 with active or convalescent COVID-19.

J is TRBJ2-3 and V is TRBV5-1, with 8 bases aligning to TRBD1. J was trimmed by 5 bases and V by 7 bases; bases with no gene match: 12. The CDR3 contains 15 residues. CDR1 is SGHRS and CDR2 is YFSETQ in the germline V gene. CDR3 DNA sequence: TGCGCCAGCGGTAAGGACAGGGACTTATTAGATACGCAGTATTTT. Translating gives CASGKDRDLLDTQYF.

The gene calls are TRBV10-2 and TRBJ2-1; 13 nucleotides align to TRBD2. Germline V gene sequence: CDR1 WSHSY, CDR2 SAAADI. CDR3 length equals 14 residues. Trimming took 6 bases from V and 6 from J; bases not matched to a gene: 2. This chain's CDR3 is CASRGLAGTNEQFF. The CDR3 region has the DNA TGCGCCAGCAGGGGACTAGCGGGAACCAATGAGCAGTTCTTC.

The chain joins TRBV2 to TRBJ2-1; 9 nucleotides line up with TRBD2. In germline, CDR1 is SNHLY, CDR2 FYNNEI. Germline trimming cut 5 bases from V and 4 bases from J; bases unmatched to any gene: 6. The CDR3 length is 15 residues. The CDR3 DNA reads TGTGCCAGCAGTCTAGGTAGCGGGGGTTACAATGAGCAGTTCTTC. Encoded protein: CASSLGSGGYNEQFF.

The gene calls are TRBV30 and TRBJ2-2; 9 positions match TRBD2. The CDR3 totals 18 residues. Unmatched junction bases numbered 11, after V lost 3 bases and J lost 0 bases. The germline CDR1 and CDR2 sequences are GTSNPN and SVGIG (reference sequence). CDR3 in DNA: TGTGCCTGGAGGGATACAACCGGGACTAGCTCGAACACCGGGGAGCTGTTTTTT. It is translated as CAWRDTTGTSSNTGELFF.

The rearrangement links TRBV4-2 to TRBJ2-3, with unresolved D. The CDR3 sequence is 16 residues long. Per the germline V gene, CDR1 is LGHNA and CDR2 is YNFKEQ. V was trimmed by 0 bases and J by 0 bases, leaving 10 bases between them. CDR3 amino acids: CASSQDWASSTDTQYF. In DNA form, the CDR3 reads TGTGCCAGCAGCCAAGATTGGGCGTCTAGCACAGATACGCAGTATTTT.

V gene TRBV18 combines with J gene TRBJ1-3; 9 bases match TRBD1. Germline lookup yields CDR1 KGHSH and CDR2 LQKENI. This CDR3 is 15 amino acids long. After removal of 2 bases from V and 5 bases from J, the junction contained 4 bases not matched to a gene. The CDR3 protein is CASSPAGQGRNTIYF. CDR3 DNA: TGTGCCAGCTCACCAGCCGGACAGGGGAGAAACACCATATATTTT.

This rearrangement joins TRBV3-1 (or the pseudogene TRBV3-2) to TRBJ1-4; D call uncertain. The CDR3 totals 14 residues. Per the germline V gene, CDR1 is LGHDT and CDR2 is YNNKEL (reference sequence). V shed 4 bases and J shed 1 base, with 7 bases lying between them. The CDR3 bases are TGTGCCAGCAGCCGGGGAGAAACTAATGAAAAACTGTTTTTT. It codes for CASSRGETNEKLFF.

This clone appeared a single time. The CDR3 DNA reads TGCGCCAGCAGCCAGACCCCAGGGGATTCACCCCTCCACTTT. It codes for CASSQTPGDSPLHF. The chain links TRBV5-1 to TRBJ1-6, with a possible D match to TRBD1 (6 bases). This CDR3 contains 14 residues. V was shortened by 4 bases and J by 8 bases, with 13 bases between the two germline ends. Germline V lookup: CDR1 SGHRS, CDR2 YFSETQ.

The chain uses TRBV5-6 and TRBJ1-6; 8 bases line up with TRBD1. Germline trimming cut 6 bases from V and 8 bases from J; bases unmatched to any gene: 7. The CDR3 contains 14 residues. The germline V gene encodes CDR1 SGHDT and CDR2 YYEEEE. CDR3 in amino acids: CASNQGASDSPLHF. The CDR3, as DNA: TGTGCCAGCAACCAGGGGGCTTCGGATTCACCCCTCCACTTT.

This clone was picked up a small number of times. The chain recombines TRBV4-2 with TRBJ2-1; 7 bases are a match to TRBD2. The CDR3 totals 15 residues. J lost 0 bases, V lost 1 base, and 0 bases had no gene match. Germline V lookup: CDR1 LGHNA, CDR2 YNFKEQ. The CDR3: CASSQGGSSYNEQFF. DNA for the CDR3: TGTGCCAGCAGCCAAGGCGGGAGCTCCTACAATGAGCAGTTCTTC.

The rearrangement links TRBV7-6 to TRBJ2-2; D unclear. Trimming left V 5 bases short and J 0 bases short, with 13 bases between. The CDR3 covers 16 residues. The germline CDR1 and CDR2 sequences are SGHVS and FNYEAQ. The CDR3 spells CASSPTLIANTGELFF. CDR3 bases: TGTGCCAGCAGCCCTACCCTGATCGCGAACACCGGGGAGCTGTTTTTT.

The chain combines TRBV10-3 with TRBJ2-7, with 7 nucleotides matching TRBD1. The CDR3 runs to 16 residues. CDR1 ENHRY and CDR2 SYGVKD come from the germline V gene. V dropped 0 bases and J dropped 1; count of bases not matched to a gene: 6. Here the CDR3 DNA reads TGTGCCATCAGTGAGTCGAGGGGGCGGAAGTCCTACGAGCAGTACTTC. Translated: CAISESRGRKSYEQYF.

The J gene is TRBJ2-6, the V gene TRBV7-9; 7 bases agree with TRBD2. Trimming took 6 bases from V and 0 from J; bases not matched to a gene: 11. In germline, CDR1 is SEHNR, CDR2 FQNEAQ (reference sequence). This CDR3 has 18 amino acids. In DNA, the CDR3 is TGTGCCAGCAGATCTTTTGGGGAGGGAGTCTCTGGGGCCAACGTCCTGACTTTC. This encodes CASRSFGEGVSGANVLTF. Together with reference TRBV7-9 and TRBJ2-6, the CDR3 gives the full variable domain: DTGVSQNPRHKITKRGQNVTFRCDPISEHNRLYWYRQTLGQGPEFLTYFQNEAQLEKSRLLSDRFSAERPKGSFSTLEIQRTEQGDSAMYLCASRSFGEGVSGANVLTFGAGSRLTVL.

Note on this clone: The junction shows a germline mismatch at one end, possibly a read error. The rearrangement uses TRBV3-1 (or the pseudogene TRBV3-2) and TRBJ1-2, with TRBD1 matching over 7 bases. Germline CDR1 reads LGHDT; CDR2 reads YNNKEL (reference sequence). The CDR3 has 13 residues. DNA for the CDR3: TGTGCCAGCAGCCCGACAGGGTCTACAATTGAGGCGTTC. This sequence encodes CASSPTGSTIEAF.

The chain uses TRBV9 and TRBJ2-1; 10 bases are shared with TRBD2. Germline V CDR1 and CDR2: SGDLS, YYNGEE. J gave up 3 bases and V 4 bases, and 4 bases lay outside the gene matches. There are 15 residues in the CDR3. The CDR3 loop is CASSITSGVYNEQFF. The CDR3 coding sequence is TGTGCCAGCAGCATTACTAGCGGGGTCTACAATGAGCAGTTCTTC. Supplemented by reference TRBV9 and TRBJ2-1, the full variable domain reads DSGVTQTPKHLITATGQRVTLRCSPRSGDLSVYWYQQSLDQGLQFLIQYYNGEERAKGNILERFSAQQFPDLHSELNLSSLELGDSALYFCASSITSGVYNEQFFGPGTRLTVL.

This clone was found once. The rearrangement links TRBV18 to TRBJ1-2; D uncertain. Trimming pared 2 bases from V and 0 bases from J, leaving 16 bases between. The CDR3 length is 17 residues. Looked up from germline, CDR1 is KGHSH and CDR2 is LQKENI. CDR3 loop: CASSPGFSGLANYGYTF. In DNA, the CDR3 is TGTGCCAGCTCACCAGGGTTTTCGGGGTTAGCTAACTATGGCTACACCTTC.

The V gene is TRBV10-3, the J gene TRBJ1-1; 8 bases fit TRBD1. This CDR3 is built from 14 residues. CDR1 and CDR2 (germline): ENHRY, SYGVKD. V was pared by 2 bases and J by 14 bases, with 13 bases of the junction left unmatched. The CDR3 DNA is TGTGCCATCAGTGAGGATCAGGGGGCATTCGCCAGATTCTTT. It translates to CAISEDQGAFARFF.

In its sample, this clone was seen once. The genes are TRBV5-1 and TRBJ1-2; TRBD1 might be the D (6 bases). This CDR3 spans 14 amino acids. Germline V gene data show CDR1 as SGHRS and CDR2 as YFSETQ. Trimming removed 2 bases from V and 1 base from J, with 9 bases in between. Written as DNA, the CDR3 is TGCGCCAGCAGCTTCCCGGACAGTAACTATGGCTACACCTTC. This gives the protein CASSFPDSNYGYTF.

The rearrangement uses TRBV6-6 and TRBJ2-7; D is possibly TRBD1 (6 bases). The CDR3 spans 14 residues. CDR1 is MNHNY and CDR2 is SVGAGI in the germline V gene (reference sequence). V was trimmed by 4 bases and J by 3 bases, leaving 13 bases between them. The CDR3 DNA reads TGTGCCAGCAGTTCGACAGGAAAAGGCTACGAGCAGTACTTC. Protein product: CASSSTGKGYEQYF.

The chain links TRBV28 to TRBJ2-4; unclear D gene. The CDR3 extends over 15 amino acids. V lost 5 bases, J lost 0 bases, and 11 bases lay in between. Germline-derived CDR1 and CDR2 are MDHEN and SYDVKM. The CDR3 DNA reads TGTGCCAGCAGTCGACGGGTCGGAGCCAAAAACATTCAGTACTTC. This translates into CASSRRVGAKNIQYF.

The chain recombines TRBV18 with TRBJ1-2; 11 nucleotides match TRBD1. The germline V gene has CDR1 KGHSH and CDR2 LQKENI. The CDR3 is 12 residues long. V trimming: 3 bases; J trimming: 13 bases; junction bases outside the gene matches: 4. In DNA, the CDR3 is TGTGCCAGCTCACCGGGACAGGGGGAAAGCACCTTC. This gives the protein CASSPGQGESTF. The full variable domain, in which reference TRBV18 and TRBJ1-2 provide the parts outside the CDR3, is NAGVMQNPRHLVRRRGQEARLRCSPMKGHSHVYWYRQLPEEGLKFMVYLQKENIIDESGMPKERFSAEFPKEGPSILRIQQVVRGDSAAYFCASSPGQGESTFGSGTRLTVV.

The CDR3 loop is CASSRTGGLVTEAFF. CDR3 sequence (DNA): TGTGCCAGCAGCCGGACAGGGGGCCTGGTCACTGAAGCTTTCTTT. The chain joins TRBV11-2 to TRBJ1-1; 11 bases agree with TRBD1. The CDR3 covers 15 residues. J was trimmed by 4 bases and V by 5 bases; bases with no gene match: 6. Germline V gene sequence: CDR1 SGHAT, CDR2 FQNNGV. The whole variable domain, remainder taken from reference TRBV11-2 and TRBJ1-1, is EAGVAQSPRYKIIEKRQSVAFWCNPISGHATLYWYQQILGQGPKLLIQFQNNGVVDDSQLPKDRFSAERLKGVDSTLKIQPAKLEDSAVYLCASSRTGGLVTEAFFGQGTRLTVV.

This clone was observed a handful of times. CDR3 region: CASSYAPGSGVETQYF. The CDR3 region has the DNA TGCGCCAGCAGCTACGCCCCGGGGTCAGGGGTCGAGACCCAGTACTTC. This rearrangement joins TRBV5-1 to TRBJ2-5; D might be TRBD1 (6 bases). V lost 3 bases, J lost 5 bases, and 20 bases lay in between. The CDR3 has 16 residues. Germline CDR1 and CDR2: SGHRS and YFSETQ.

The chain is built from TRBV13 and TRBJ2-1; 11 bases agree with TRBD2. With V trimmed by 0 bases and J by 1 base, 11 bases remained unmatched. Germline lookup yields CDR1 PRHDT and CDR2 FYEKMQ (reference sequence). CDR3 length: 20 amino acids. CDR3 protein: CASSLGGASGGFYSYNEQFF. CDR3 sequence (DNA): TGTGCCAGCAGCTTAGGCGGGGCTAGCGGGGGGTTCTATTCCTACAATGAGCAGTTCTTC. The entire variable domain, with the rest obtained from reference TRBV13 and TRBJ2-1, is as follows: AAGVIQSPRHLIKEKRETATLKCYPIPRHDTVYWYQQGPGQDPQFLISFYEKMQSDKGSIPDRFSAQQFSDYHSELNMSSLELGDSALYFCASSLGGASGGFYSYNEQFFGPGTRLTVL.

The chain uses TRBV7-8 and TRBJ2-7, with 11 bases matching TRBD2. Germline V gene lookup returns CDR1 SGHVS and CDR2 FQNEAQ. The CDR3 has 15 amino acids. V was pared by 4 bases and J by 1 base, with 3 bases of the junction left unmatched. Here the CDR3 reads CASSYRLAGSYEQYF. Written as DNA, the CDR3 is TGTGCCAGCAGCTACAGACTAGCGGGATCCTACGAGCAGTACTTC.

CDR3 residues: CALNQGHGYTF. Written as DNA, the CDR3 is TGTGCCCTGAACCAGGGGCATGGCTACACCTTC. The chain uses TRBV30 and TRBJ1-2; TRBD1 is a possible D gene (6 bases). Germline lookup yields CDR1 GTSNPN and CDR2 SVGIG (reference sequence). V was shortened by 8 bases and J by 6 bases, with 13 bases between the two germline ends. The CDR3 runs to 11 residues.

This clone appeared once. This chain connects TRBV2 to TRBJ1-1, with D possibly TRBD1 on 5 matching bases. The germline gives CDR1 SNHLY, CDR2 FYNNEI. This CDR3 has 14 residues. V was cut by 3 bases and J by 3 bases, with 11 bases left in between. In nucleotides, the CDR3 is TGTGCCAGCAGTGATCAGACAGAGGACACTGAAGCTTTCTTT. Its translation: CASSDQTEDTEAFF.

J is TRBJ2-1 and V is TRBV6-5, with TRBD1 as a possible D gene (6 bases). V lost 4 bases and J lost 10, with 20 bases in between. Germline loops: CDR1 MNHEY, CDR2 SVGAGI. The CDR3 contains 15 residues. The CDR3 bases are TGTGCCAGCAGTTTGACAGGTAACCCGCAGTTGGAGCAGTTCTTC. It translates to CASSLTGNPQLEQFF.

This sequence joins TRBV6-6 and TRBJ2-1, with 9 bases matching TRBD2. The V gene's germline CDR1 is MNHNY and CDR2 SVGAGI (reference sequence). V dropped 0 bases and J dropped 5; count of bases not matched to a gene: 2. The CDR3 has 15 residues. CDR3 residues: CASSYSGLANNEQFF. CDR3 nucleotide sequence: TGTGCCAGCAGTTACTCGGGACTAGCCAACAATGAGCAGTTCTTC.

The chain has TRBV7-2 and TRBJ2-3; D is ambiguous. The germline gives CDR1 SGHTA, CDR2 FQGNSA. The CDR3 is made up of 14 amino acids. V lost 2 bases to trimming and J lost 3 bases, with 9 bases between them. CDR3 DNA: TGTGCCAGCAGCTTATTTCGAGAAACAGATACGCAGTATTTT. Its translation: CASSLFRETDTQYF.

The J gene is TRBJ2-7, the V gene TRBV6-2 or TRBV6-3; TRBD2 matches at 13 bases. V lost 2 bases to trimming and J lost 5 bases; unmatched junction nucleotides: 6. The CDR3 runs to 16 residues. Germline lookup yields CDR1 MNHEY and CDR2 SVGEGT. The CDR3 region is CASSYPGLAGYDEQYF. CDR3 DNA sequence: TGTGCCAGCAGTTACCCGGGACTAGCGGGATATGACGAGCAGTACTTC.

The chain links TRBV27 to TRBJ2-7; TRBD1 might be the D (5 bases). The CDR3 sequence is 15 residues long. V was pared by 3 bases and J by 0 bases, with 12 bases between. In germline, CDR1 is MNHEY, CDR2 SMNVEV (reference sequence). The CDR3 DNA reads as TGTGCCAGCAGTTTTTCCAGGGTAAGCTCCTACGAGCAGTACTTC. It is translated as CASSFSRVSSYEQYF.